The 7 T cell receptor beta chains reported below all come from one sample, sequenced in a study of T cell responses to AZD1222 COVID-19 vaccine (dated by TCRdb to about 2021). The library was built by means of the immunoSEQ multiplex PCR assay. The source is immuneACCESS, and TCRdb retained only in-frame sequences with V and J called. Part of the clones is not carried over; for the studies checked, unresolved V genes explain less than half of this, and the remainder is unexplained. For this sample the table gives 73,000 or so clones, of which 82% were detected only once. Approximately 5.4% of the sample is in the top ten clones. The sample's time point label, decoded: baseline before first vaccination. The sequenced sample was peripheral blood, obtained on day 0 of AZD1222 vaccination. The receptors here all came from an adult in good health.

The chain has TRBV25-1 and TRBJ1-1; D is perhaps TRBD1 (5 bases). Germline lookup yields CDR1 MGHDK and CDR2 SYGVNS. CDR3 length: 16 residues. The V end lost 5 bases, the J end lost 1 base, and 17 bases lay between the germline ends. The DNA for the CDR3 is TGTGCCAGCAGTCAGTTTGCGGGGCGGGGGAACACTGAAGCTTTCTTT. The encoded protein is CASSQFAGRGNTEAFF.

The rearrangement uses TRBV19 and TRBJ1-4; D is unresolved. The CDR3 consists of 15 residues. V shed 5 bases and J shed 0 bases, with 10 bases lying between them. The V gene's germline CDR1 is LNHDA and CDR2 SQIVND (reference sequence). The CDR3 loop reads CASSSSSATNEKLFF. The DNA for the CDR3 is TGTGCCAGTAGTTCCTCGTCTGCAACTAATGAAAAACTGTTTTTT.

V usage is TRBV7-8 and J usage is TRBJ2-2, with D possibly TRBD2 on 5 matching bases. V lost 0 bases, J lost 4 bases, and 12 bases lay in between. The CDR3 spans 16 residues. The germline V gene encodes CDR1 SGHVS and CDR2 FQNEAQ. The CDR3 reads CASSLARVAGTGELFF. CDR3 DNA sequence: TGTGCCAGCAGCTTAGCGAGGGTGGCGGGCACCGGGGAGCTGTTTTTT.

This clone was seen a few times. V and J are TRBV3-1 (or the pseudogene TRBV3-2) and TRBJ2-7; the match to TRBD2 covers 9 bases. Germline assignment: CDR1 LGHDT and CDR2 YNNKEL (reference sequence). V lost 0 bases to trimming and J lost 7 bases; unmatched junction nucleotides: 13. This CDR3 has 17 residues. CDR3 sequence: CASSQDYSGLASREQYF. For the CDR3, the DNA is TGTGCCAGCAGCCAAGATTATTCGGGACTAGCTTCTCGGGAGCAGTACTTC.

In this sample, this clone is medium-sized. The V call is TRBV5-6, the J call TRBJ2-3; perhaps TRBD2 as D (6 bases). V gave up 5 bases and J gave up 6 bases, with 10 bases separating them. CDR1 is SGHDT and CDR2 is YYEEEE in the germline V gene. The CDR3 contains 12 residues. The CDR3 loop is CASRSAGDTQYF. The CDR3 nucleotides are TGTGCCAGCAGATCGGCGGGGGATACGCAGTATTTT.

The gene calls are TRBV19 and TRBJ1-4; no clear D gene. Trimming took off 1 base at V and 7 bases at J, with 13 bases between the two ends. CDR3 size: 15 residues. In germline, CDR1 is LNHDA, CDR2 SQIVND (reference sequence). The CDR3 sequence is CASSIVMGLAEKLFF. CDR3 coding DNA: TGTGCCAGTAGTATAGTAATGGGGTTGGCTGAAAAACTGTTTTTT.

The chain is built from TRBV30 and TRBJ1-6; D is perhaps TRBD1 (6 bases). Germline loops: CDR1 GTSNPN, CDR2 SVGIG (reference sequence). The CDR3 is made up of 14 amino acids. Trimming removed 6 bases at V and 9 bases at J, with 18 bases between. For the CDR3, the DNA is TGTGCCTGTCCGAGGGGGTTGCGGGGTTCACCCCTCCACTTT. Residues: CACPRGLRGSPLHF.